The T cell receptor beta chain described here comes from a study of regulatory T cells in long-lasting Graves disease. General study points: There were preferences for TRBV28, TRBJ1-2 and TRBJ2-5 in persistent disease.

Assembly of TCR beta libraries relied on iRepertoire HTBI primers together with Arm-PCR of CDR3 regions. TCRdb re-derived calls from the multiplex PCR reads in MiXCR, one entry per CDR3 protein. The sample carries over 450,000 distinct CDR3 sequences, roughly 21% recorded once. This clonotype was counted ten times or more. Its target is not known. Time point of the sample: persistent/refractory GD, antithyroid drugs over 5 years with positive TRAb. Following extraction of RNA from PBMCs, that RNA was used to make the TCR library. V lost 4 bases and J lost 0; bases outside the gene matches: 8. Germline CDR1 and CDR2: SQVTM and ANQGSEA. This CDR3 has 16 residues.

The TCR sequence derives from a female donor with Graves disease. The source was peripheral blood mononuclear cells (PBMCs), collected when the disease was refractory, from a patient treated with antithyroid drugs. The chain employs TRBV29-1 and TRBJ2-7; 11 bases fit TRBD2. In DNA, the CDR3 is TGCAGCGTTGTACTAGCGGGAGTGTCGGGCTCCTACGAGCAGTACTTC. This translates into CSVVLAGVSGSYEQYF.